In its sample, the clone carrying this T cell receptor (beta chain) was seen many times. Its antigen is undetermined. The junction had 10 bases not matched to a gene; V was cut back by 3 bases and J by 5 bases. Germline V gene data show CDR1 as MNHEY and CDR2 as SMNVEV (reference sequence). This CDR3 is built from 16 residues. Primers used in a second PCR of roughly 6 to 11 cycles were a sample-barcoded 5' primer and a J-beta primer mix. TCRdb reprocessed the 5' RACE reads via MiXCR and lists one record per CDR3 protein. The data hold over 600,000 distinct CDR3 sequences, with about 42% observed a single time. The authors drew around 9.3 milliliters of peripheral blood from each donor. Per-sample PBMC isolation yielded at least 7 million cells. This record comes from a study of blood T cells in healthy people across ages. The study, taken as a whole, reports: Per million T cells, TCR beta diversity dropped about linearly as age rose. Shifts in expanded clonotypes may have been confounded by donor CMV status, which was unknown.

The V gene is TRBV27, the J gene TRBJ2-1; 7 nucleotides match TRBD1. The clonotype comes from a man older than 75 in good health. The sample was blood. The CDR3 loop reads CASSLGQMALHNEQFF. DNA for the CDR3: TGTGCCAGCAGTTTGGGACAGATGGCTTTGCACAATGAGCAGTTCTTC.